This T cell receptor beta chain is from a study of shared clonotypes between healthy human individuals. With 3 bases clipped from V and 1 base from J, the junction kept 4 bases outside the gene matches. Germline CDR1 MDHEN, CDR2 SYDVKM. The CDR3 is 15 amino acids. The table came from immunoSEQ multiplex PCR; TCRdb's copy has only in-frame clones and leaves some out. The sample includes about 380,000 clones, around 96% of them seen just once. Sequencing was performed on memory CD8+ T cells sorted from blood. Subset in this sample: CD45RO+ cells pooled with CCR7-negative TemRA cells. V usage is TRBV28 and J usage is TRBJ1-2; TRBD1 matches at 8 bases. This TCR was sampled from a man aged 25 to 45 in good health. In DNA form, the CDR3 reads TGTGCCAGCAGTTTCCGACAGGGGCTTAACTATGGCTACACCTTC. The encoded protein is CASSFRQGLNYGYTF.